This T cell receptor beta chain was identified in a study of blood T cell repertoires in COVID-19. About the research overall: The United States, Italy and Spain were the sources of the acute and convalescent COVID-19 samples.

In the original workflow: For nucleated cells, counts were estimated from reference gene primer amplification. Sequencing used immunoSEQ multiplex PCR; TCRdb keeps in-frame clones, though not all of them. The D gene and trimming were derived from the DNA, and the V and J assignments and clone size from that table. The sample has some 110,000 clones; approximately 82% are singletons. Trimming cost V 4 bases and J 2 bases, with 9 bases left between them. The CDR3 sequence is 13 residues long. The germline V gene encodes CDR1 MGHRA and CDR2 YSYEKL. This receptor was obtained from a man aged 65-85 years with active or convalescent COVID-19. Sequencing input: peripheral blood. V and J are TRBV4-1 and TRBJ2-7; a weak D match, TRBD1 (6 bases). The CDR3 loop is CASSLGQTYEQYF. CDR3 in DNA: TGCGCCAGCAGCCTCGGACAGACCTACGAGCAGTACTTC.